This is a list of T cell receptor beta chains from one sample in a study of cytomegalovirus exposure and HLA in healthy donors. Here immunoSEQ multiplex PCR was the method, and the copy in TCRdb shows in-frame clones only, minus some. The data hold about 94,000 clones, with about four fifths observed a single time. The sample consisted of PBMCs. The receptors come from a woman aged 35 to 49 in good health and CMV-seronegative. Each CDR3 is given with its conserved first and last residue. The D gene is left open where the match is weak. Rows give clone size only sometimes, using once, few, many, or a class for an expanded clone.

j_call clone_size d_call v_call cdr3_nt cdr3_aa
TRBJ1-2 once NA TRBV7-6 TGTGCCAGCAGCTTAGTTCCCCAGGATGGCTACACCTTC CASSLVPQDGYTF
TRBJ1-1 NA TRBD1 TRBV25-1 TGTGCCAGCAGTGACCCGACAGGGGGGGACACTGAAGCTTTCTTT CASSDPTGGDTEAFF
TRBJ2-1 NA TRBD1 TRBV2 TGTGCCAGCAGGGTAAATACAGGGGCAAATGAGCAGTTCTTC CASRVNTGANEQFF
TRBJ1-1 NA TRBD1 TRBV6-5 TGTGCCAGCAGTCCCCCAGGGGGAACTGAAGCTTTCTTT CASSPPGGTEAFF
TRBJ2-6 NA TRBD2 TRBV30 TGTGCCTGGAGGTGGGGTGGCGGGGGGGGGTCTGGGGCCAACGTCCTGACTTTC CAWRWGGGGGSGANVLTF
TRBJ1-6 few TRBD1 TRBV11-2 TGTGCCAGCAGCCTTCCGGGACAGAGAAATTCACCCCTCCACTTT CASSLPGQRNSPLHF
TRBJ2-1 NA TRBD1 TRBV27 TGTGCCAGCAGTTTACGTCGCCGGGACAGGGGTTACAATGAGCAGTTCTTC CASSLRRRDRGYNEQFF
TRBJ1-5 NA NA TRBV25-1 TGTGCCAGCAGTGACAAAAATAGCAATCAGCCCCAGCATTTT CASSDKNSNQPQHF
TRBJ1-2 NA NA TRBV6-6 TGTGCCAGCAGTTACCGTACAAGGGCCCAAGGGAGTGGCTACACCTTC CASSYRTRAQGSGYTF
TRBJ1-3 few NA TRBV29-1 TGCAGCGCCTCCCAGGGCTCTGGAAACACCATATATTTT CSASQGSGNTIYF
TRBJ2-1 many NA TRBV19 TGTGCCAGTAGACCGACAGGTCATGAGCAGTTCTTC CASRPTGHEQFF
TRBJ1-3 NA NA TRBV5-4 TGTGCCAGCAGTTTGACAACAGGGCCTGGAAACACCATATATTTT CASSLTTGPGNTIYF
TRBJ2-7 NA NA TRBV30 TGTGCCTGGAGTGCAGGGTCAGGGCGCTACGAGCAGTACTTC CAWSAGSGRYEQYF
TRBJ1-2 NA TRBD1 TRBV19 TGTGCCAGTAGTGACAGGGGTTATAGTGGCTACACCTTC CASSDRGYSGYTF
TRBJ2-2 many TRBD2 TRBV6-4 TGTGCCAGCAGTGACCGAGCGGGGGGCGAGCCCGGGGAGCTGTTTTTT CASSDRAGGEPGELFF
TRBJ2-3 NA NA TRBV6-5 TGTGCCAGCAGTTGGGCACTAGGCACAGATACGCAGTATTTT CASSWALGTDTQYF
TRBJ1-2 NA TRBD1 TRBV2 TGTGCCAGCAGGTTCAGCGGACAGGTGTTC CASRFSGQVF
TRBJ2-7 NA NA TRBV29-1 TGCAGCGTAGGACAGACCTACGAGCAGTACTTC CSVGQTYEQYF
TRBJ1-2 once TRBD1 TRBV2 TGTGCCAGCAGGGACAGGGGGCGGGTCTATGGCTACACCTTC CASRDRGRVYGYTF
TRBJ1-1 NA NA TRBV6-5 TGTGCCAGCAGCTTGGGGGGGTGGGCTTTCTTT CASSLGGWAFF
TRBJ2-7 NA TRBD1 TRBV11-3 TGTGCCAGCAGCTTAGGGCCAGGGGGCTACGAGCAGTACTTC CASSLGPGGYEQYF
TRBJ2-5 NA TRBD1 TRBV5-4 TGTGCCAGCAGCGCACGCGGGACAGGCCAAGAGACCCAGTACTTC CASSARGTGQETQYF
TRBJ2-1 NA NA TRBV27 TGTGCCAGCAGTGGGGGGGCCGCCTACAATGAGCAGTTCTTC CASSGGAAYNEQFF
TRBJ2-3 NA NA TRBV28 TGTGCCAGCAGTTCCACAAGGGGACTCACAGATACGCAGTATTTT CASSSTRGLTDTQYF
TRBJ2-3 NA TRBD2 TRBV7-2 TGTGCCAGCAACATAGCGGGGCCCAGCACAGATACGCAGTATTTT CASNIAGPSTDTQYF